A selection of T cell receptor beta chains follows, all from one sample in a study of blood T cells in healthy people across ages. MiXCR was run by TCRdb on the 5' RACE reads, yielding one entry per CDR3 protein. The sample records some 710,000 distinct CDR3 sequences, approximately 21% being singletons. Sequences were obtained from blood. Receptors were obtained from a man between 65 and 85 years old in good health. CDR3s include the opening cysteine and the closing phenylalanine or tryptophan. D genes are given only for firm matches. Clone size is given for some rows only: seen once, a few or many times, or a class if the clone is expanded.

abundance | j_gene | d_gene | v_gene | CDR3aa | CDR3nt
few | TRBJ2-7 | . | TRBV7-9 | CASSPDRNEQYF | TGTGCCAGCAGCCCCGACCGGAACGAGCAGTACTTC
few | TRBJ2-3 | . | TRBV30 | CAWTPGTDTQYF | TGTGCCTGGACGCCAGGCACAGATACGCAGTATTTT
few | TRBJ2-5 | TRBD1 | TRBV4-1 | CASSRGDRGLETQYF | TGCGCCAGCAGTCGTGGGGACAGGGGTCTTGAGACCCAGTACTTC
. | TRBJ1-2 | . | TRBV20-1 | CSARATGNYGYTF | TGCAGTGCCAGAGCCACTGGTAACTATGGCTACACCTTC
few | TRBJ1-4 | . | TRBV20-1 | CSADRGTNEKLFF | TGCAGTGCCGACAGAGGAACTAATGAAAAACTGTTTTTT
few | TRBJ2-1 | TRBD2 | TRBV7-8 | CASSPGLAYNEQFF | TGTGCCAGCAGCCCGGGACTAGCGTACAATGAGCAGTTCTTC
. | TRBJ2-4 | . | TRBV12-3/TRBV12-4 | CASSTSWENIQYF | TGTGCCAGCAGTACCAGTTGGGAGAACATTCAGTACTTC
many | TRBJ2-1 | TRBD1 | TRBV20-1 | CSARGLTRDSNNEQFF | TGCAGTGCTAGAGGCCTCACTCGGGACAGCAACAATGAGCAGTTCTTC
. | TRBJ2-3 | TRBD2 | TRBV4-3 | CASSPRPSGRGDTQYF | TGCGCCAGCAGCCCGCGACCCAGCGGGAGAGGAGATACGCAGTATTTT
few | TRBJ2-5 | TRBD1 | TRBV3-1 | CASSLAFRGSETQYF | TGTGCCAGCAGCCTGGCCTTCAGGGGGTCTGAGACCCAGTACTTC
many | TRBJ2-3 | . | TRBV10-3 | CAISETDTQYF | TGTGCCATCAGTGAAACAGATACGCAGTATTTT
many | TRBJ2-3 | . | TRBV29-1 | CSVGSGRADTQYF | TGCAGCGTTGGGAGCGGGCGGGCAGATACGCAGTATTTT
few | TRBJ2-1 | TRBD2 | TRBV20-1 | CNARPTSGGSNEQFF | TGCAATGCCCGGCCCACTAGCGGGGGGAGCAATGAGCAGTTCTTC
. | TRBJ1-1 | . | TRBV29-1 | CSVGQPPGNTEAFF | TGCAGCGTTGGACAGCCGCCGGGGAACACTGAAGCTTTCTTT
few | TRBJ1-2 | . | TRBV7-2 | CASRRRIANYGYTF | TGTGCCAGCAGACGACGGATAGCTAACTATGGCTACACCTTC
. | TRBJ2-3 | . | TRBV20-1 | CSASGRSTDTQYF | TGCAGTGCTAGCGGGAGAAGCACAGATACGCAGTATTTT
. | TRBJ1-1 | . | TRBV11-2 | CASSFDGNRVGTEAFF | TGTGCCAGCAGCTTTGACGGGAACAGGGTTGGCACTGAAGCTTTCTTT
. | TRBJ2-5 | . | TRBV20-1 | CSARDPWRWQETQYF | TGCAGTGCTAGAGATCCATGGAGGTGGCAAGAGACCCAGTACTTC
few | TRBJ1-2 | TRBD1 | TRBV7-9 | CASSPSGTGRDYGYTF | TGTGCCAGCAGCCCTTCTGGGACAGGGCGGGACTATGGCTACACCTTC
. | TRBJ2-3 | TRBD1 | TRBV12-3/TRBV12-4 | CASRGIGDSGGRTDTQYF | TGTGCCAGCAGGGGTATAGGGGACAGCGGAGGTCGCACAGATACGCAGTATTTT
few | TRBJ2-2 | TRBD2 | TRBV5-5 | CASTSSGGGWNTGELFF | TGTGCCAGCACCTCATCGGGGGGAGGCTGGAACACCGGGGAGCTGTTTTTT
few | TRBJ2-7 | . | TRBV7-2 | CASSSTPQSTFF | TGTGCCAGCAGCTCGACCCCCCAAAGCACGTTCTTC
. | TRBJ2-3 | . | TRBV5-1 | CASSFSGTRRTDTQYF | TGCGCCAGCAGCTTCTCCGGGACGCGACGAACAGATACGCAGTATTTT
. | TRBJ1-1 | TRBD1 | TRBV7-2 | CASSPRQGTNTEAFF | TGTGCCAGCAGCCCGAGACAGGGGACGAACACTGAAGCTTTCTTT
once | TRBJ1-4 | TRBD1 | TRBV20-1 | CSARDQGTGRKLFF | TGCAGTGCTAGAGATCAAGGGACAGGGAGGAAACTGTTTTTT
few | TRBJ1-5 | . | TRBV6-1 | CASRLYSNQPQHF | TGTGCCAGCAGGTTATATAGCAATCAGCCCCAGCATTTT
. | TRBJ2-6 | . | TRBV28 | CASSLSLGAGLSGANVLTF | TGTGCCAGCAGTCTATCACTGGGGGCTGGCCTCTCTGGGGCCAACGTCCTGACTTTC
once | TRBJ1-1 | . | TRBV20-1 | CSAGKQGGPEAFF | TGCAGTGCAGGTAAACAGGGCGGCCCTGAAGCTTTCTTT
few | TRBJ2-5 | TRBD1 | TRBV29-1 | CSVGGQQETQYF | TGCAGCGTTGGGGGACAGCAAGAGACCCAGTACTTC
few | TRBJ2-3 | TRBD1 | TRBV5-6 | CASVGTGVDTQYF | TGTGCCAGCGTGGGGACAGGGGTGGATACGCAGTATTTT
. | TRBJ1-2 | . | TRBV7-9 | CASSPPQGVLYGYTF | TGTGCCAGCAGCCCTCCGCAGGGTGTACTATATGGCTACACCTTC
. | TRBJ2-5 | TRBD1 | TRBV27 | CASSSIGTGKETQYF | TGTGCCAGCAGTTCGATCGGGACAGGGAAAGAGACCCAGTACTTC
few | TRBJ2-1 | . | TRBV4-3 | CASSQFFNGVLYNEQFF | TGCGCCAGCAGCCAATTTTTTAACGGGGTGTTGTACAATGAGCAGTTCTTC
few | TRBJ2-1 | . | TRBV3-1 | CASSHPGALSARSYNEQFF | TGTGCCAGCAGCCATCCAGGGGCCCTTAGCGCCCGCTCCTACAATGAGCAGTTCTTC
few | TRBJ2-3 | . | TRBV14 | CASSQDRLRDTQYF | TGTGCCAGCAGCCAAGACCGACTAAGAGATACGCAGTATTTT
. | TRBJ1-2 | . | TRBV29-1 | CSIGGVGYTF | TGCAGCATTGGGGGAGTGGGCTACACCTTC
. | TRBJ2-1 | . | TRBV5-1 | CASSLVPRDPPEQFF | TGCGCCAGCAGCTTGGTCCCGCGGGACCCCCCCGAGCAGTTCTTC
many | TRBJ2-5 | TRBD2 | TRBV29-1 | CSVRLAGKGETQYF | TGCAGCGTAAGACTAGCGGGGAAGGGAGAGACCCAGTACTTC
few | TRBJ1-6 | . | TRBV14 | CASSQDRPINSPLHF | TGTGCCAGCAGCCAAGACAGGCCTATTAATTCACCCCTCCACTTT
. | TRBJ1-5 | TRBD1 | TRBV5-1 | CASSPGQGIQPQHF | TGCGCCAGCAGTCCGGGACAGGGGATTCAGCCCCAGCATTTT
. | TRBJ1-5 | . | TRBV5-8 | CASSLEMGQPQHF | TGTGCCAGCAGCTTGGAGATGGGTCAGCCCCAGCATTTT
. | TRBJ1-1 | . | TRBV12-3/TRBV12-4 | CASKTTGTNTEAFF | TGTGCCAGCAAGACGACAGGAACGAACACTGAAGCTTTCTTT
few | TRBJ2-2 | TRBD2 | TRBV6-5 | CASSYTSGVNTGELFF | TGTGCCAGCAGTTACACTAGCGGGGTGAACACCGGGGAGCTGTTTTTT
. | TRBJ1-2 | . | TRBV27 | CASSLGGESGYTF | TGTGCCAGCAGTTTAGGAGGGGAGAGTGGCTACACCTTC
few | TRBJ2-5 | . | TRBV2 | CASRQGLAGRPLYF | TGTGCCAGCAGACAAGGGTTGGCGGGCCGTCCATTGTACTTC
few | TRBJ1-1 | TRBD1 | TRBV25-1 | CASSERDRGITFF | TGTGCCAGCAGTGAAAGGGACAGGGGGATAACTTTCTTT
. | TRBJ2-7 | TRBD2 | TRBV4-2 | CASSQDPSGGLSSYEQYF | TGTGCCAGCAGCCAAGATCCCAGCGGGGGCCTCAGCTCCTACGAGCAGTACTTC
. | TRBJ2-7 | . | TRBV7-2 | CASSFPRSPGPQSYEQYF | TGTGCCAGCAGCTTCCCCAGGTCACCGGGACCCCAGTCCTACGAGCAGTACTTC
. | TRBJ2-7 | TRBD1 | TRBV12-3/TRBV12-4 | CASSLWDRVGTYEQYF | TGTGCCAGCAGTTTGTGGGACAGGGTTGGGACCTACGAGCAGTACTTC
. | TRBJ2-5 | TRBD2 | TRBV7-2 | CASSAGTSGSRYQETQYF | TGTGCCAGCAGCGCCGGGACTAGCGGGAGCCGTTACCAAGAGACCCAGTACTTC
few | TRBJ2-3 | TRBD2 | TRBV7-2 | CASIIAGGTDTQYF | TGTGCCAGCATCATAGCGGGAGGGACAGATACGCAGTATTTT